This T cell receptor beta chain was sequenced during a study of T cell repertoires in cytomegalovirus infection. Study details: In public TCR beta signatures, there were indications of both CMV infection and matching HLA type.

The CDR3 runs 14 residues. V was clipped by 8 bases and J by 3 bases; unmatched bases: 10. This clonotype was picked up many times. Its antigen is unidentified. Study-level findings and limits: Totalled public TCR beta family frequency picked out people who carried CMV plus the relevant HLA. It was HLA-C-restricted CMV-specific TCR beta clonotypes that dominated the response ex vivo.

TCRdb independently ran MiXCR on the reads; one entry per CDR3 protein. The top ten clones hold about 4.2% of a sample with some 200,000 distinct CDR3 sequences, approximately 9.7% of them seen once. Sequencing used PBMCs. This clonotype was obtained from a human donor in good health (CMV status not recorded). Some clones in this sample may be carry-over from other donors' samples. The rearrangement joins TRBV12-3 or TRBV12-4 to TRBJ2-7; the match to TRBD2 covers 7 bases. Here the CDR3 reads CASGWGGSLYEQYF. The CDR3 bases are TGTGCCAGCGGTTGGGGCGGGAGTCTCTACGAGCAGTACTTC.